One and the same sample provided the 14 T cell receptor beta chains below, sequenced in a study of blood T cell repertoires in COVID-19. TCRdb keeps only in-frame clones here, not all; method: immunoSEQ multiplex PCR. Of a few hundred thousand clones in the sample, 70% to 90% were seen once. The sample was peripheral blood. The origin of the receptors is a woman aged 25 to 45 with active or convalescent COVID-19.

The V gene is TRBV28, the J gene TRBJ2-4; 11 bases agree with TRBD1. CDR1 is MDHEN, CDR2 SYDVKM, per germline. The CDR3 spans 14 residues. Trimming at V came to 8 bases and at J to 5 bases, leaving 5 bases not matched to a gene. The CDR3 DNA follows: TGTGCCAGCTGGGGACAGGGGGGCCAAAACATTCAGTACTTC. This codes for CASWGQGGQNIQYF. Together with reference TRBV28 and TRBJ2-4, the CDR3 gives the full variable domain: DVKVTQSSRYLVKRTGEKVFLECVQDMDHENMFWYRQDPGLGLRLIYFSYDVKMKEKGDIPEGYSVSREKKERFSLILESASTNQTSMYLCASWGQGGQNIQYFGAGTRLSVL.

J is TRBJ2-1 and V is TRBV5-1; 13 bases map to TRBD2. Germline CDR1 is SGHRS and CDR2 is YFSETQ. V shed 1 base and J 7 bases; nucleotides not matched to a gene: 11. This CDR3 is built from 18 residues. The CDR3 spells CASSLLSQTSGGRNEQFF. The CDR3 DNA is TGCGCCAGCAGCTTGCTTTCCCAGACTAGCGGGGGGAGGAATGAGCAGTTCTTC.

The chain's CDR3 is CASSQDSSNQPQHF. In DNA, the CDR3 is TGTGCCAGCAGCCAAGATTCGAGCAATCAGCCCCAGCATTTT. The chain couples TRBV4-2 to TRBJ1-5, with D uncertain. The CDR3 consists of 14 residues. V was clipped by 0 bases and J by 1 base, with 4 bases between them. Looked up from germline, CDR1 is LGHNA and CDR2 is YNFKEQ.

The rearrangement links TRBV4-2 to TRBJ2-2; D remains ambiguous. V lost 0 bases, J lost 4 bases, and 9 bases lay in between. In germline, CDR1 is LGHNA, CDR2 YNFKEQ. This CDR3 has 15 residues. This CDR3 is CASSQDQLSTGELFF. The CDR3 DNA reads as TGTGCCAGCAGCCAAGATCAACTGAGCACCGGGGAGCTGTTTTTT.

This chain connects TRBV7-8 to TRBJ2-2, with no clear D. Germline V CDR1 and CDR2: SGHVS, FQNEAQ. There are 14 residues in the CDR3. The V end was cut by 1 base, the J end by 4 bases, with 7 bases between. The CDR3 sequence: CASSLGLPTGELFF. CDR3 in DNA: TGTGCCAGCAGCTTAGGTCTACCCACCGGGGAGCTGTTTTTT. The full variable domain, rest sourced from reference TRBV7-8 and TRBJ2-2, is GAGVSQSPRYKVAKRGQDVALRCDPISGHVSLFWYQQALGQGPEFLTYFQNEAQLDKSGLPSDRFFAERPEGSVSTLKIQRTQQEDSAVYLCASSLGLPTGELFFGEGSRLTVL.

V and J are TRBV27 and TRBJ2-2; D might be TRBD2 (5 bases). V gave up 5 bases and J gave up 3 bases, with 13 bases separating them. The CDR3 runs to 15 residues. CDR1 MNHEY and CDR2 SMNVEV come from the germline V gene (reference sequence). The CDR3 sequence is CASSPGNSYTGELFF. The CDR3 DNA reads TGTGCCAGCAGTCCCGGGAATAGCTACACCGGGGAGCTGTTTTTT.

The rearrangement links TRBV7-2 to TRBJ2-5, with 10 bases identical to TRBD2. Germline assignment: CDR1 SGHTA and CDR2 FQGNSA. The CDR3 has 15 amino acids. The junction had 5 bases not matched to a gene; V was cut back by 5 bases and J by 2 bases. The chain's CDR3 is CASSLTAGGQETQYF. CDR3 bases: TGTGCCAGCAGCCTAACAGCGGGGGGGCAAGAGACCCAGTACTTC.

This sequence joins TRBV11-1 and TRBJ1-2; 9 bases map to TRBD1. CDR1 SGHAT and CDR2 FQDESV come from the germline V gene (reference sequence). The CDR3 consists of 15 residues. V lost 1 base to trimming and J lost 4 bases; unmatched junction nucleotides: 4. The CDR3 region is CASSLEGTGIYGYTF. In DNA, the CDR3 is TGTGCCAGCAGCTTAGAAGGGACAGGGATCTATGGCTACACCTTC.

This chain joins TRBV7-2 and TRBJ1-1, with unresolved D. CDR3 size: 16 residues. Germline assignment: CDR1 SGHTA and CDR2 FQGNSA. V lost 3 bases, J lost 3 bases, and 17 bases lay in between. The CDR3 here is CASSFPRVATDTEAFF. DNA of the CDR3: TGTGCCAGCAGCTTCCCTAGAGTCGCGACGGACACTGAAGCTTTCTTT.

This clone was seen only once. The chain joins TRBV29-1 to TRBJ2-3, with 9 bases matching TRBD1. The CDR3 is 14 amino acids. With V trimmed by 7 bases and J by 6 bases, 11 bases remained unmatched. Germline V lookup: CDR1 SQVTM, CDR2 ANQGSEA. In DNA form, the CDR3 reads TGCAGCGGGACGGGACAGGGAGCAAGGGATACGCAGTATTTT. Protein sequence: CSGTGQGARDTQYF.

This chain joins TRBV5-1 and TRBJ1-2; TRBD1 agrees at 8 bases. Germline assignment: CDR1 SGHRS and CDR2 YFSETQ. The trim removed 4 bases at V and 4 bases at J, leaving 3 bases unmatched. CDR3 length: 13 residues. In DNA, the CDR3 is TGCGCCAGCAGCGGGGGGACAGGCTATGGCTACACCTTC. Protein: CASSGGTGYGYTF. The variable domain in full, with the rest retrieved from reference TRBV5-1 and TRBJ1-2, is KAGVTQTPRYLIKTRGQQVTLSCSPISGHRSVSWYQQTPGQGLQFLFEYFSETQRNKGNFPGRFSGRQFSNSRSEMNVSTLELGDSALYLCASSGGTGYGYTFGSGTRLTVV.

CDR3 DNA: TGTGCCAGCAGCTGGTGGGCAGAAGAGACCCAGTACTTC. Translated: CASSWWAEETQYF. The V gene is TRBV5-4, the J gene TRBJ2-5; D is unresolved. Per the germline V gene, CDR1 is SGHNT and CDR2 is YYREEE (reference sequence). The V end was cut by 3 bases, the J end by 3 bases, with 9 bases between. The CDR3 extends over 13 amino acids.

This chain connects TRBV4-3 to TRBJ2-1; 8 nucleotides match TRBD1. CDR3 length: 16 residues. The J segment lost 7 bases and the V segment lost 2 bases, leaving 10 bases of the junction unmatched. Germline CDR1 and CDR2: LGHNA and YSLEER. The CDR3 nucleotides are TGCGCCAGCAGCCAACACCGCAGGGGGCAAGCGAATGAGCAGTTCTTC. This codes for CASSQHRRGQANEQFF.

The chain joins TRBV5-1 to TRBJ2-6, with a weak D call TRBD1 (5 bases). The V and J ends lost 1 base and 2 bases respectively, with 10 bases between them. Per germline, CDR1 SGHRS and CDR2 YFSETQ. This CDR3 has 16 residues. The DNA of the CDR3 is TGCGCCAGCAGCTTGCAGGGTTCCCCTGGGGCCAACGTCCTGACTTTC. Encoded protein: CASSLQGSPGANVLTF.